Shown below are 29 T cell receptor beta chains from a single sample sequenced in a study of blood T cell repertoires in COVID-19. The method was immunoSEQ multiplex PCR; TCRdb's version includes in-frame clones alone and lacks a portion of them. The sample includes around 230,000 clones, about 85% seen only once; the top ten take 7.9%. The sequenced sample consisted of peripheral blood. These receptors came from a woman over 75 with acute or convalescent COVID-19.

The chain couples TRBV18 to TRBJ1-3, with D tentatively TRBD1 (5 bases). The V gene's germline CDR1 is KGHSH and CDR2 LQKENI. The CDR3 has 15 amino acids. V lost 3 bases and J lost 2, with 11 bases in between. Here the CDR3 reads CASSPQGGTGNTIYF. CDR3 coding DNA: TGTGCCAGCTCACCTCAGGGAGGAACTGGAAACACCATATATTTT.

This clone was counted a single time. The gene calls are TRBV5-1 and TRBJ2-1; 8 nucleotides line up with TRBD2. CDR3 length: 14 residues. The germline gives CDR1 SGHRS, CDR2 YFSETQ. The J segment lost 4 bases and the V segment lost 3 bases, leaving 3 bases of the junction unmatched. DNA of the CDR3: TGCGCCAGCAGCTGGACTAGCCTATACAATGAGCAGTTCTTC. The encoded protein is CASSWTSLYNEQFF.

The CDR3 coding sequence is TGCAGCGAAATTAAAGCCCGGTCGGGTAGTGAGCAGTTCTTC. It translates to CSEIKARSGSEQFF. The chain joins TRBV29-1 to TRBJ2-1; the D is unclear. Germline lookup yields CDR1 SQVTM and CDR2 ANQGSEA. Deletions cut 7 bases from V and 9 bases from J, with 22 bases between. The CDR3 is 14 residues long.

V usage is TRBV6-5 and J usage is TRBJ1-1; D perhaps matches TRBD1 (6 bases). There are 15 residues in the CDR3. Germline V gene sequence: CDR1 MNHEY, CDR2 SVGAGI. The ends were cut back, 1 base at V and 1 base at J, with 10 bases in the middle. Written as DNA, the CDR3 is TGTGCCAGCAGTTACTGGGGGCGGAAGAACACTGAAGCTTTCTTT. Its translation: CASSYWGRKNTEAFF.

This chain links TRBV24-1 with TRBJ2-2; the D gene is possibly TRBD2 (7 bases). V was clipped by 7 bases and J by 1 base, with 9 bases between them. Germline CDR1 and CDR2: KGHDR and SFDVKD. This CDR3 spans 14 amino acids. Here the CDR3 DNA reads TGTGCCACCAGAGGGGGGGGGAACACCGGGGAGCTGTTTTTT. It is translated as CATRGGGNTGELFF.

The rearrangement joins TRBV9 to TRBJ2-5, with TRBD2 identical over 11 bases. Germline CDR1 is SGDLS and CDR2 is YYNGEE. This CDR3 has 17 amino acids. V trimming: 4 bases; J trimming: 2 bases; junction bases outside the gene matches: 10. In DNA, the CDR3 is TGTGCCAGCAGCCCAGGACTAGCGGGCACCATTCAAGAGACCCAGTACTTC. Protein product: CASSPGLAGTIQETQYF.

The chain carries TRBV25-1 and TRBJ2-5; TRBD2 matches at 14 bases. This CDR3 has 18 amino acids. CDR1 is MGHDK, CDR2 SYGVNS, per germline. V lost 3 bases to trimming and J lost 2 bases; unmatched junction nucleotides: 8. The CDR3 here is CASSDPPGLAGVQETQYF. CDR3 DNA sequence: TGTGCCAGCAGTGACCCCCCGGGACTAGCGGGAGTGCAAGAGACCCAGTACTTC.

In this sample, this clone turned up many times. The gene calls are TRBV6-2 or TRBV6-3 and TRBJ1-1; no clear D. V lost 2 bases and J lost 4, with 8 bases in between. CDR3 size: 13 residues. CDR1 and CDR2 from the germline V gene are MNHEY and SVGEGT. This chain's CDR3 is CASSYLRSTEAFF. CDR3 nucleotides: TGTGCCAGCAGTTACCTAAGAAGCACTGAAGCTTTCTTT.

The CDR3 region has the DNA TGCAGCGTTATTCCCGGGACAGGGGGCATCAATGAGCAGTTCTTC. Translated, it gives CSVIPGTGGINEQFF. This chain links TRBV29-1 with TRBJ2-1, with 12 bases matching TRBD1. This CDR3 is built from 15 residues. The V and J ends lost 5 bases and 6 bases, in that order; junction bases with no gene match: 8. In germline, CDR1 is SQVTM, CDR2 ANQGSEA.

This rearrangement joins TRBV24-1 to TRBJ2-2; D not resolved. The germline V gene has CDR1 KGHDR and CDR2 SFDVKD. The CDR3 length is 12 residues. V was trimmed by 6 bases and J by 2 bases, leaving 3 bases between them. The CDR3 DNA reads TGTGCCACCAGTCAAAACACCGGGGAGCTGTTTTTT. The encoded protein is CATSQNTGELFF.

This chain uses TRBV14 with TRBJ1-4; D is possibly TRBD1 (6 bases). In germline, CDR1 is SGHDN, CDR2 FVKESK. Between the trimmed V and J ends, which lost 4 bases and 10 bases, there was a span of 16 bases. The CDR3 has 14 residues. The CDR3 here is CASSPRTGGGKLFF. CDR3 bases: TGTGCCAGCAGCCCGCGAACGGGAGGGGGAAAACTGTTTTTT.

The rearrangement uses TRBV18 and TRBJ1-4; no firm D call. The CDR3 covers 11 residues. Germline V gene data show CDR1 as KGHSH and CDR2 as LQKENI. V was shortened by 5 bases and J by 7 bases, with 5 bases between the two germline ends. The CDR3 DNA reads as TGTGCCAGCTCATCTTTTGAAAAACTGTTTTTT. It yields the protein CASSSFEKLFF.

This sequence joins TRBV20-1 and TRBJ1-5; 7 bases fit TRBD1. Germline V gives CDR1 DFQATT, CDR2 SNEGSKA (reference sequence). The CDR3 runs 16 residues. Unmatched junction bases numbered 14, after V lost 3 bases and J lost 6 bases. CDR3 coding DNA: TGCAGTGCTAGTTTCCCGGGCAGGGGGAACGGTCAGCCCCAGCATTTT. Translated: CSASFPGRGNGQPQHF.

V is TRBV30 and J is TRBJ1-1; D gene uncertain. Trimming stripped 2 bases from V and 1 base from J, with 8 bases between. Per germline, CDR1 GTSNPN and CDR2 SVGIG (reference sequence). The CDR3 consists of 13 residues. The CDR3 bases are TGTGCCTGGAGTATTGATAGGAACACTGAAGCTTTCTTT. Protein sequence: CAWSIDRNTEAFF.

This sequence joins TRBV11-1 and TRBJ2-5; TRBD2 is a possible D gene (7 bases). Between the trimmed V and J ends, which lost 2 bases and 2 bases, there was a span of 15 bases. Germline CDR1 and CDR2: SGHAT and FQDESV (reference sequence). There are 16 residues in the CDR3. DNA for the CDR3: TGTGCCAGCAGCTTAACCATAGGGGGGGGGCAAGAGACCCAGTACTTC. Its translation: CASSLTIGGGQETQYF.

The chain links TRBV7-2 to TRBJ2-3; TRBD2 aligns across 8 bases. The germline CDR1 and CDR2 sequences are SGHTA and FQGNSA. J lost 4 bases, V lost 1 base, and 4 bases had no gene match. This CDR3 region has 15 residues. This chain's CDR3 is CASSLDGGGADTQYF. The CDR3, as DNA: TGTGCCAGCAGCTTAGACGGGGGGGGAGCAGATACGCAGTATTTT.

The CDR3 spells CASSQPRGFYNEQFF. The CDR3 DNA sequence: TGTGCCAGCAGCCAACCCAGGGGGTTCTACAATGAGCAGTTCTTC. The V gene is TRBV3-1 (or the pseudogene TRBV3-2), the J gene TRBJ2-1; 7 nucleotides align to TRBD1. The CDR3 length is 15 residues. The junction had 4 bases not matched to a gene; V was cut back by 2 bases and J by 3 bases. The germline V gene has CDR1 LGHDT and CDR2 YNNKEL (reference sequence).

This chain joins TRBV7-2 and TRBJ2-7; D is perhaps TRBD2 (6 bases). CDR3 size: 14 residues. In germline, CDR1 is SGHTA, CDR2 FQGNSA. The V end lost 0 bases, the J end lost 2 bases, and 8 bases lay between the germline ends. The CDR3 bases are TGTGCCAGCAGCTTAGCGCGGGAACCCTACGAGCAGTACTTC. Protein: CASSLAREPYEQYF.

The chain uses TRBV28 and TRBJ2-7; possible D gene TRBD1, 6 bases. This CDR3 has 15 residues. V was shortened by 7 bases and J by 2 bases, with 18 bases between the two germline ends. Germline CDR1 MDHEN, CDR2 SYDVKM. This CDR3 reads CASMRKQGTTYEQYF. As DNA, the CDR3 is TGTGCCAGCATGAGAAAACAGGGTACAACCTACGAGCAGTACTTC.

This clone was observed a single time. This chain joins TRBV18 and TRBJ2-1; 10 bases fit TRBD1. Germline CDR1 and CDR2: KGHSH and LQKENI. The V gene end was trimmed by 2 bases and the J gene end by 8 bases; junction bases not matched to a gene: 6. CDR3 size: 15 residues. The CDR3 region has the DNA TGTGCCAGCTCACCAGGGACAGGGGAAGGGTATGAGCAGTTCTTC. Translating gives CASSPGTGEGYEQFF. Drawing the rest from reference TRBV18 and TRBJ2-1, the complete variable domain is NAGVMQNPRHLVRRRGQEARLRCSPMKGHSHVYWYRQLPEEGLKFMVYLQKENIIDESGMPKERFSAEFPKEGPSILRIQQVVRGDSAAYFCASSPGTGEGYEQFFGPGTRLTVL.

The J gene is TRBJ2-7, the V gene TRBV7-6; 9 bases align to TRBD1. Germline V gene sequence: CDR1 SGHVS, CDR2 FNYEAQ. The J segment lost 3 bases and the V segment lost 9 bases, leaving 6 bases of the junction unmatched. The length of the CDR3 is 13 residues. This CDR3 is CASRPGQGYEQYF. The CDR3 bases are TGTGCCAGTAGACCGGGACAGGGCTACGAGCAGTACTTC.

The genes are TRBV5-1 and TRBJ1-2; TRBD1 might be the D (6 bases). CDR3 size: 14 residues. The V end was cut by 0 bases, the J end by 4 bases, with 10 bases between. CDR1 is SGHRS and CDR2 is YFSETQ in the germline V gene. This CDR3 is CASSLEDRGYGYTF. For the CDR3, the DNA is TGCGCCAGCAGCTTGGAGGACAGAGGCTATGGCTACACCTTC.

The chain uses TRBV7-6 and TRBJ1-5; D is ambiguous. Trimming removed 3 bases at V and 1 base at J, with 10 bases between. CDR3 size: 15 residues. Germline V gene data show CDR1 as SGHVS and CDR2 as FNYEAQ. The CDR3 DNA reads as TGTGCCAGCAGCTTCAGTCCGGGAAGCAATCAGCCCCAGCATTTT. This gives the protein CASSFSPGSNQPQHF.

The genes are TRBV6-6 and TRBJ1-5; 7 positions agree with TRBD1. CDR3 length: 14 amino acids. CDR1 is MNHNY and CDR2 is SVGAGI in the germline V gene (reference sequence). V trimming: 5 bases; J trimming: 5 bases; junction bases outside the gene matches: 6. CDR3 loop: CASSHRGSDQPQHF. CDR3 in DNA: TGTGCCAGCAGTCACAGGGGATCGGATCAGCCCCAGCATTTT.

This clone was recorded a few times. This chain joins TRBV27 and TRBJ2-7; a possible D gene is TRBD1 (6 bases). The CDR3 extends over 13 amino acids. With 5 bases removed from V and 3 bases from J, the gap between germline ends came to 11 bases. Germline loops: CDR1 MNHEY, CDR2 SMNVEV (reference sequence). The CDR3 DNA is TGTGCCAGCAGTAGAACACAGGGCTACGAGCAGTACTTC. As protein: CASSRTQGYEQYF.

The CDR3: CASSLRGGNTEAFF. The CDR3 DNA sequence: TGTGCCAGCAGTCTTAGGGGGGGGAACACTGAAGCTTTCTTT. This sequence joins TRBV28 and TRBJ1-1, with D possibly being TRBD1 (6 bases). Germline loops: CDR1 MDHEN, CDR2 SYDVKM. The CDR3 length is 14 residues. V lost 5 bases and J 1 base, leaving 11 bases between the germline ends.

This chain uses TRBV3-1 (or the pseudogene TRBV3-2) with TRBJ2-7; no clear D gene. The V gene's germline CDR1 is LGHDT and CDR2 YNNKEL (reference sequence). Trimming took off 1 base at V and 3 bases at J, with 10 bases between the two ends. CDR3 size: 14 residues. CDR3 protein: CASSQGLGSYEQYF. DNA for the CDR3: TGTGCCAGCAGCCAAGGATTGGGCAGCTACGAGCAGTACTTC.

This chain links TRBV5-1 with TRBJ2-6; weak D call: TRBD2 (6 bases). Germline lookup yields CDR1 SGHRS and CDR2 YFSETQ. CDR3 length: 14 amino acids. V lost 7 bases to trimming and J lost 3 bases, with 11 bases between them. The CDR3 sequence: CASQQGGGANVLTF. The CDR3 nucleotides read TGCGCCAGCCAGCAGGGAGGTGGGGCCAACGTCCTGACTTTC.

V usage is TRBV27 and J usage is TRBJ2-7; a possible D gene is TRBD1 (6 bases). The CDR3 totals 14 residues. V dropped 3 bases and J dropped 4 bases, with 13 bases sitting between them. The germline V gene encodes CDR1 MNHEY and CDR2 SMNVEV (reference sequence). The CDR3 protein is CASSFLTGIYEQYF. The CDR3, as DNA: TGTGCCAGCAGTTTCCTAACAGGGATTTACGAGCAGTACTTC.